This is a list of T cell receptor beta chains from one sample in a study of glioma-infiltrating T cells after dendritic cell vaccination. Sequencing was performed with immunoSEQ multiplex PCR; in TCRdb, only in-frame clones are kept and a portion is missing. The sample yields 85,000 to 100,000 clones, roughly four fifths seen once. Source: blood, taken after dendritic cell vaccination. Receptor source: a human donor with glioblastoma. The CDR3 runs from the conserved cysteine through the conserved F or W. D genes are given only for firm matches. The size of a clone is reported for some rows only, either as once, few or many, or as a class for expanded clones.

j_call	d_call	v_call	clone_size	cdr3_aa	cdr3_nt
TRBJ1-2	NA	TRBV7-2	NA	CASKEGWRASGYTF	TGTGCCAGCAAGGAGGGGTGGAGGGCTAGTGGCTACACCTTC
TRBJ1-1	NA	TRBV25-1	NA	CASSETTVNTEAFF	TGTGCCAGCAGTGAAACGACAGTTAACACTGAAGCTTTCTTT
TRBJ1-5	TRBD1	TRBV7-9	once	CASSSGQGNQPQHF	TGTGCCAGCAGCTCGGGACAGGGGAATCAGCCCCAGCATTTT
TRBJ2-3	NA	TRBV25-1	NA	CASSDTGRIFDTQYF	TGTGCCAGCAGTGACACAGGGCGGATTTTTGATACGCAGTATTTT
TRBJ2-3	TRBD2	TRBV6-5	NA	CASSYDSGMYDTQYF	TGTGCCAGCAGTTACGATAGCGGGATGTATGATACGCAGTATTTT
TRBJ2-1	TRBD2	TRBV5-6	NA	CASSRTSGAYNEQFF	TGTGCCAGCAGCCGGACTAGCGGGGCCTACAATGAGCAGTTCTTC
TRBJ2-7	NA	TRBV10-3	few	CASSSRGSEQYF	TGTGCCAGCAGTTCCCGCGGATCCGAGCAGTACTTC
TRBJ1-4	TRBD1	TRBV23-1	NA	CASSRKGQTNEKLFF	TGCGCCAGCAGCCGAAAGGGACAGACGAATGAAAAACTGTTTTTT
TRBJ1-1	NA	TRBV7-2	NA	CASRGTPNTEAFF	TGTGCCAGCCGTGGGACACCGAACACTGAAGCTTTCTTT
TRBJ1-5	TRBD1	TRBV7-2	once	CASSPGQGAYNQPQHF	TGTGCCAGCAGCCCGGGACAGGGGGCCTACAATCAGCCCCAGCATTTT
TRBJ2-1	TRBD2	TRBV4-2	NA	CASSQAGIAGGFNEQFF	TGTGCCAGCAGCCAAGCCGGTATAGCGGGAGGGTTCAATGAGCAGTTCTTC
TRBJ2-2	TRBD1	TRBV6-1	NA	CASSVRDRGAGELFF	TGTGCCAGCAGCGTCCGGGACAGGGGTGCCGGGGAGCTGTTTTTT
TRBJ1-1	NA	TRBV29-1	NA	CSGTEFRDTEAFF	TGCAGCGGGACAGAGTTCCGGGACACTGAAGCTTTCTTT
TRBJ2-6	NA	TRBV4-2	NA	CASRRDLSSGANVLTF	TGTGCCAGCAGACGAGATCTCTCCTCTGGGGCCAACGTCCTGACTTTC
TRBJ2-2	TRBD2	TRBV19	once	CASTDRGVGPTGELFF	TGTGCCAGCACTGATCGGGGGGTAGGACCCACCGGGGAGCTGTTTTTT
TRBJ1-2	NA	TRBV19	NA	CASTSAGAGYGYTF	TGTGCCAGTACCTCTGCAGGGGCGGGCTATGGCTACACCTTC